A single sample gave rise to the 18 T cell receptor beta chains below, sequenced in a study of shared clonotypes between healthy human individuals. This table comes from immunoSEQ multiplex PCR, and its TCRdb copy is limited to in-frame clones, with some not included. The repertoire holds hundreds of thousands of clones, with almost 97% as singletons. Sequencing was carried out using naive CD4+ T cells sorted from blood. As for subset: CD45RA+ positively selected. Receptor source: a woman between 25 and 40 years old in good health.

The J gene is TRBJ1-4, the V gene TRBV5-1; D uncertain. Germline CDR1 is SGHRS and CDR2 is YFSETQ. V lost 6 bases and J lost 8, with 17 bases in between. The CDR3 contains 14 residues. The CDR3 DNA follows: TGCGCCAGCAAAGCTACATGGACGGGAGAAAAACTGTTTTTT. Protein product: CASKATWTGEKLFF.

This chain joins TRBV25-1 and TRBJ2-3; no firm D call. This CDR3 has 13 residues. The V end was cut by 4 bases, the J end by 3 bases, with 8 bases between. In germline, CDR1 is MGHDK, CDR2 SYGVNS. Written as DNA, the CDR3 is TGTGCCAGCAGTGGATTAGCTACAGATACGCAGTATTTT. Protein sequence: CASSGLATDTQYF.

The chain recombines TRBV2 with TRBJ2-1; TRBD2 might be the D (6 bases). This CDR3 contains 15 residues. Deletions cut 6 bases from V and 5 bases from J, with 17 bases between. Per the germline V gene, CDR1 is SNHLY and CDR2 is FYNNEI. CDR3 sequence reads: CASRPGVVADNEQFF. The CDR3 DNA sequence: TGTGCCAGCAGACCCGGGGTGGTAGCGGACAATGAGCAGTTCTTC.

This rearrangement joins TRBV6-4 to TRBJ2-1; 9 nucleotides agree with TRBD2. This CDR3 comprises 15 residues. Germline CDR1 reads MRHNA; CDR2 reads SNTAGT. Unmatched junction bases numbered 6, after V lost 6 bases and J lost 3 bases. The CDR3 DNA reads TGTGCCAGCAGCCGGACTAGCGACAGCTACAATGAGCAGTTCTTC. It specifies CASSRTSDSYNEQFF.

The J gene is TRBJ2-7, the V gene TRBV27, with TRBD2 matching 13 bases. Germline CDR1 reads MNHEY; CDR2 reads SMNVEV (reference sequence). CDR3 size: 17 residues. Unmatched junction bases numbered 9, after V lost 5 bases and J lost 2 bases. The CDR3 coding sequence is TGTGCCAGCAGTCTGCAGACTAGCGGGAGGTTGACCTACGAGCAGTACTTC. Protein product: CASSLQTSGRLTYEQYF.

A word on this clone: Other DNA sequences from this sample encode an identical CDR3 as well. The chain is built from TRBV18 and TRBJ2-7; D may be TRBD1 (5 bases). CDR1 is KGHSH, CDR2 LQKENI, per germline. V shed 1 base and J shed 4 bases, with 8 bases lying between them. The CDR3 contains 13 residues. This chain's CDR3 is CASSPLDIYEQYF. CDR3 coding DNA: TGTGCCAGCTCACCACTGGACATATACGAGCAGTACTTC.

V gene TRBV7-2 combines with J gene TRBJ2-7; the D gene is possibly TRBD2 (5 bases). The CDR3 runs 15 residues. The germline gives CDR1 SGHTA, CDR2 FQGNSA. V was cut by 4 bases and J by 2 bases, with 15 bases left in between. Here the CDR3 reads CASSSGLARTYEQYF. The CDR3 nucleotides read TGTGCCAGCAGCTCCGGACTCGCCCGAACCTACGAGCAGTACTTC.

The CDR3 DNA sequence: TGTGCCAGCGGCCTCCGGGACAAGGATCTCTACGAGCAGTACTTC. Translating it yields CASGLRDKDLYEQYF. V gene TRBV21-1 combines with J gene TRBJ2-7; TRBD1, as called in the table, went unchecked against the DNA. TRBV21-1 is reported as a pseudogene. The CDR3 sequence is 15 residues long.

The CDR3 loop is CSVVILDTIYF. The DNA of the CDR3 is TGCAGCGTGGTGATATTGGACACCATATATTTT. This chain links TRBV29-1 with TRBJ1-3; D gene ambiguous. The CDR3 consists of 11 residues. V was pared by 6 bases and J by 8 bases, with 11 bases between. Germline V gene data show CDR1 as SQVTM and CDR2 as ANQGSEA.

Only a few counts were recorded for this clone. V usage is TRBV10-2 and J usage is TRBJ2-7; tentative D call: TRBD1 (6 bases). Trimming cost V 7 bases and J 2 bases, with 18 bases left between them. The CDR3 spans 15 residues. Germline V gene sequence: CDR1 WSHSY, CDR2 SAAADI. The CDR3 here is CASKPGHHKTYEQYF. The CDR3 coding sequence is TGCGCCAGCAAGCCGGGACACCACAAAACCTACGAGCAGTACTTC.

This clone was counted a single time. The rearrangement uses TRBV28 and TRBJ2-2; D assignment may be TRBD1 or TRBD2 (5 bases each). This CDR3 is 16 amino acids long. Per the germline V gene, CDR1 is MDHEN and CDR2 is SYDVKM. V lost 5 bases, J lost 5 bases, and 18 bases lay in between. CDR3 amino acids: CASSTTGTPFTGELFF. CDR3 nucleotide sequence: TGTGCCAGCAGTACAACCGGGACGCCTTTTACCGGGGAGCTGTTTTTT.

This chain uses TRBV7-9 with TRBJ1-2, with TRBD1 as a possible D gene (5 bases). Germline assignment: CDR1 SEHNR and CDR2 FQNEAQ (reference sequence). This CDR3 spans 15 amino acids. V lost 0 bases and J 4 bases, leaving 12 bases between the germline ends. The CDR3 nucleotides are TGTGCCAGCAGCTTAGCCGGGGAGGGGACCTATGGCTACACCTTC. This codes for CASSLAGEGTYGYTF.

The chain joins TRBV5-1 to TRBJ1-1; 7 nucleotides agree with TRBD1. The CDR3 is 15 residues long. From germline, CDR1 is SGHRS and CDR2 YFSETQ. J gave up 1 base and V 2 bases, and 5 bases lay outside the gene matches. CDR3: CASSLSGTANTEAFF. CDR3 bases: TGCGCCAGCAGCTTATCCGGGACAGCGAACACTGAAGCTTTCTTT.

The chain is built from TRBV5-5 and TRBJ2-7; 9 nucleotides align to TRBD2. Trimming at V came to 2 bases and at J to 3 bases, leaving 6 bases not matched to a gene. Germline V gene data show CDR1 as SGHKS and CDR2 as YYEKEE (reference sequence). The CDR3 is 15 amino acids. In DNA, the CDR3 is TGTGCCAGCAGCTTAAGTCTAGCGGGGTACTACGAGCAGTACTTC. Translating it yields CASSLSLAGYYEQYF.

This rearrangement joins TRBV28 to TRBJ1-1, with D unresolved. Trimming stripped 5 bases from V and 1 base from J, with 17 bases between. The CDR3 loop spans 16 amino acids. Germline CDR1 MDHEN, CDR2 SYDVKM. In DNA, the CDR3 is TGTGCCAGCAGTCTGGGTTGGTCCCTACCGAACACTGAAGCTTTCTTT. Translated, it gives CASSLGWSLPNTEAFF.

This sequence joins TRBV10-3 and TRBJ1-2; a weak D match, TRBD1 (5 bases). V was shortened by 10 bases and J by 8 bases, with 20 bases between the two germline ends. Per germline, CDR1 ENHRY and CDR2 SYGVKD. CDR3 length equals 13 residues. CDR3 protein: CASTWDGSMGYTF. The CDR3, as DNA: TGTGCCAGTACCTGGGACGGATCTATGGGCTACACCTTC.

The rearrangement joins TRBV27 to TRBJ2-1; tentatively, D is TRBD2 (5 bases). CDR1 is MNHEY, CDR2 SMNVEV, per germline (reference sequence). The V end lost 3 bases, the J end lost 9 bases, and 12 bases lay between the germline ends. The CDR3 covers 13 residues. CDR3 loop: CASSFTGKGEQFF. The CDR3 DNA reads TGTGCCAGCAGTTTTACGGGGAAGGGTGAGCAGTTCTTC.

The V call is TRBV27, the J call TRBJ1-2; no firm D call. CDR3 length equals 14 residues. Germline CDR1 reads MNHEY; CDR2 reads SMNVEV (reference sequence). Trimming cost V 7 bases and J 1 base, with 13 bases left between them. CDR3: CASKLGRSNYGYTF. CDR3 DNA sequence: TGTGCCAGCAAGCTGGGGAGGAGTAACTATGGCTACACCTTC.